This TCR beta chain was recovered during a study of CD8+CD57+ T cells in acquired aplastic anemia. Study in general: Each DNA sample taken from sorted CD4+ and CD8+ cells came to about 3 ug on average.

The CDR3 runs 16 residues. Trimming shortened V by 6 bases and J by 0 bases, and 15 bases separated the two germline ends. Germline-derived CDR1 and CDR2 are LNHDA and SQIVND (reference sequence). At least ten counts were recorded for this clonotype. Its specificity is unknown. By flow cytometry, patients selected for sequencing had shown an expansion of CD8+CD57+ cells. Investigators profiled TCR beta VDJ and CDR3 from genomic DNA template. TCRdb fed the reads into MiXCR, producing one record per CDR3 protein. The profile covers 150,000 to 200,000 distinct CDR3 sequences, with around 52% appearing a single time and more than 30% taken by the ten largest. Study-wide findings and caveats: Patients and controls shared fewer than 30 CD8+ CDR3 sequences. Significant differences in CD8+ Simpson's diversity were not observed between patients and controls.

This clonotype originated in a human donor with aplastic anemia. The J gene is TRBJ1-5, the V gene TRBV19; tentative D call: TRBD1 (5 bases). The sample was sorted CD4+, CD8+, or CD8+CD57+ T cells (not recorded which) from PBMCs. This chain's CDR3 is CASRWGGGDSNQPQHF. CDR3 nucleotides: TGTGCCAGTAGGTGGGGGGGGGGGGATAGCAATCAGCCCCAGCATTTT.